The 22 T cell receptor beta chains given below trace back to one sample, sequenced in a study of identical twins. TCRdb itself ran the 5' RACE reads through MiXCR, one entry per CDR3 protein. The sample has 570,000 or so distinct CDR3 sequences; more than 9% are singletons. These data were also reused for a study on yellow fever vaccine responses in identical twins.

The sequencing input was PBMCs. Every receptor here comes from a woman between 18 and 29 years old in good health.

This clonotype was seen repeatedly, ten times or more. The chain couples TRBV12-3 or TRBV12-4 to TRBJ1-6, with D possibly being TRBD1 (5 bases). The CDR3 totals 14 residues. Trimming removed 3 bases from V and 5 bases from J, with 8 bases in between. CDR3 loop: CASSFGGNNSPLHF. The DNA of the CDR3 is TGTGCCAGCAGTTTTGGGGGAAATAATTCACCCCTCCACTTT.

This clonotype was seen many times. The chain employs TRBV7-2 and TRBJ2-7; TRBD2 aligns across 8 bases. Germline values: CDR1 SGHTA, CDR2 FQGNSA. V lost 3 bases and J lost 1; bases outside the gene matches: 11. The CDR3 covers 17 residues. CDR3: CASSFVSGRAQSYEQYF. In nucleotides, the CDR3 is TGTGCCAGCAGCTTTGTGAGCGGGAGAGCCCAATCCTACGAGCAGTACTTC.

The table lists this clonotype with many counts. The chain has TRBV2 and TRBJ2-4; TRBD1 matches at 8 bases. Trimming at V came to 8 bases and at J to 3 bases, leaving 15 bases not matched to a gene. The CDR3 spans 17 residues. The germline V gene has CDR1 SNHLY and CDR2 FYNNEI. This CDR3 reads CASLGIGQGGNKNIQYF. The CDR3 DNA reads TGTGCCAGCTTGGGAATAGGACAGGGCGGCAACAAAAACATTCAGTACTTC.

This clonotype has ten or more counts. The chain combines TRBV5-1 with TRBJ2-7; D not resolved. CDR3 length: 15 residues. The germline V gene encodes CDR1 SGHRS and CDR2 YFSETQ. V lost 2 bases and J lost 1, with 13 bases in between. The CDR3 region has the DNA TGCGCCAGCAGCTTCTATGGGGTCGGGTCCTACGAGCAGTACTTC. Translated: CASSFYGVGSYEQYF.

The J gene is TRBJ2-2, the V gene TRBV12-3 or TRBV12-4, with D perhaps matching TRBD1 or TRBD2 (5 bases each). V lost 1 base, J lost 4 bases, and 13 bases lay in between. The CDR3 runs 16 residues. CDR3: CASSLEFGGSTGELFF. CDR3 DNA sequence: TGTGCCAGCAGTTTAGAATTTGGGGGATCCACCGGGGAGCTGTTTTTT.

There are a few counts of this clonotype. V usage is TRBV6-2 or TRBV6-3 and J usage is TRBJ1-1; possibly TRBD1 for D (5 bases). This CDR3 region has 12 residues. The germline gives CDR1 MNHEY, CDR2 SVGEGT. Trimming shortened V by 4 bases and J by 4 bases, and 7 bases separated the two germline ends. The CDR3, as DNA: TGTGCCAGCAGTTCAGGGACCACTGAAGCTTTCTTT. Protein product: CASSSGTTEAFF.

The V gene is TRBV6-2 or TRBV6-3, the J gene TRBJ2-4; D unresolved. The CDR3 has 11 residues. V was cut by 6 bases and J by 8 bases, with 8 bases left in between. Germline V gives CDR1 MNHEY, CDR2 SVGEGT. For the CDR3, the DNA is TGTGCCAGCAGCTCTCCTTACATTCAGTACTTC. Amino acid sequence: CASSSPYIQYF.

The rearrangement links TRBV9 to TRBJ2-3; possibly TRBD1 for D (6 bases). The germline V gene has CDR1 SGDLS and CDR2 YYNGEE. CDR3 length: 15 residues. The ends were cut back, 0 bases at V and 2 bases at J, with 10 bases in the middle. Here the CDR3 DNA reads TGTGCCAGCAGCGTAGAAGGGGGACCCACAGATACGCAGTATTTT. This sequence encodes CASSVEGGPTDTQYF.

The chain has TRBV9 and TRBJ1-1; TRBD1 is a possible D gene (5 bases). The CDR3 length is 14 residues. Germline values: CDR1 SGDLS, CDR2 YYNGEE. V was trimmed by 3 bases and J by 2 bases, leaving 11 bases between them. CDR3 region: CASSGSGFNTEAFF. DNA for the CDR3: TGTGCCAGCAGCGGATCAGGGTTCAACACTGAAGCTTTCTTT.

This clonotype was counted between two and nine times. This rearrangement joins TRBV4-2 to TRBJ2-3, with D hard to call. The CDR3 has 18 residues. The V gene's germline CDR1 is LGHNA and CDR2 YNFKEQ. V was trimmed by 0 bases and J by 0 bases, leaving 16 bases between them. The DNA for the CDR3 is TGTGCCAGCAGCCAAGAAGCCGTACAGATACTTAGCACAGATACGCAGTATTTT. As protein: CASSQEAVQILSTDTQYF.

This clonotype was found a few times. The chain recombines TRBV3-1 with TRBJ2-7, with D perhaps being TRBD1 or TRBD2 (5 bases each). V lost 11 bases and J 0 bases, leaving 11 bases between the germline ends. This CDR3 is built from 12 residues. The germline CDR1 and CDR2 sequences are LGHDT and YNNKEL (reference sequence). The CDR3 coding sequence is TGTGCCGCTGGGGACGGCTCCTACGAGCAGTACTTC. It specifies CAAGDGSYEQYF.

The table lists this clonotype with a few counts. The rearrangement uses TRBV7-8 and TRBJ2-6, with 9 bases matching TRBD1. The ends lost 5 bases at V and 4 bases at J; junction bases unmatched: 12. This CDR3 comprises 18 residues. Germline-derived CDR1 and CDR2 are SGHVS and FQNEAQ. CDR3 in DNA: TGTGCCAGCAGCCGACAGGGGGGTTCGTCATTGGGGGCCAACGTCCTGACTTTC. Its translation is CASSRQGGSSLGANVLTF.

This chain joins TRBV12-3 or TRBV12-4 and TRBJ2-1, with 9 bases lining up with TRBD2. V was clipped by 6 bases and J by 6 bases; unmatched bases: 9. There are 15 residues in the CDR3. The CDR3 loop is CASSPGAGGFNEQFF. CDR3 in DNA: TGTGCCAGCAGCCCTGGCGCGGGGGGGTTCAATGAGCAGTTCTTC.

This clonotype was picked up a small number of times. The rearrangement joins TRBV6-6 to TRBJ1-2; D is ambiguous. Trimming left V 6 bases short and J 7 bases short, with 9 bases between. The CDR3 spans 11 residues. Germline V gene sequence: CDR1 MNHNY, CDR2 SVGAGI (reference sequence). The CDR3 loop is CASSEGSGYTF. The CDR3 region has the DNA TGTGCCAGCAGCGAGGGTAGTGGCTACACCTTC.

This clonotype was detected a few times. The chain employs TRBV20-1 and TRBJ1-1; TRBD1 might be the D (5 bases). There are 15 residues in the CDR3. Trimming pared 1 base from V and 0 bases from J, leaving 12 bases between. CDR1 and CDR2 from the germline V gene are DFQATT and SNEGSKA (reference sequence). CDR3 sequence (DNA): TGCAGTGCTAGAGGTGGTGGGGGGTTGAACACTGAAGCTTTCTTT. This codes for CSARGGGGLNTEAFF.

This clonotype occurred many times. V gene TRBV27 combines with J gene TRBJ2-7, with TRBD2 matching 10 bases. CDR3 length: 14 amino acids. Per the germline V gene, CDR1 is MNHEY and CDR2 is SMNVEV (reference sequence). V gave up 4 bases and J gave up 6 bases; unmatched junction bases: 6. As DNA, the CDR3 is TGTGCCAGCAGTTGGGCTAGCGGGAGATCCGAGCAGTACTTC. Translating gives CASSWASGRSEQYF.

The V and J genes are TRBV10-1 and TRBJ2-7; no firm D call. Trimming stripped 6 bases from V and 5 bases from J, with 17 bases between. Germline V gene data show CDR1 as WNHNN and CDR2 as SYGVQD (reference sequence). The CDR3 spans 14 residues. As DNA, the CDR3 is TGCGCCAGCAGCGGTTATATGAATCTGAACGAGCAGTACTTC. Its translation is CASSGYMNLNEQYF.

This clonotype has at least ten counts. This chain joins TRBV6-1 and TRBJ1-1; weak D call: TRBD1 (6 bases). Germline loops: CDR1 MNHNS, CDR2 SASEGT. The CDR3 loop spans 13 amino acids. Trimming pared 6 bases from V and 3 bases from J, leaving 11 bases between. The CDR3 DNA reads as TGTGCCAGCAGGGTACAGGGACACACTGAAGCTTTCTTT. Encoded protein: CASRVQGHTEAFF.

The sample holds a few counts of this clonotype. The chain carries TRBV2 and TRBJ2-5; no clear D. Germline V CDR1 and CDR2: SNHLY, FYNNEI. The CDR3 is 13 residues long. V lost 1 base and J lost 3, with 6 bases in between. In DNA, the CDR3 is TGTGCCAGCAGTGAAGATCAGGAAGAGACCCAGTACTTC. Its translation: CASSEDQEETQYF.

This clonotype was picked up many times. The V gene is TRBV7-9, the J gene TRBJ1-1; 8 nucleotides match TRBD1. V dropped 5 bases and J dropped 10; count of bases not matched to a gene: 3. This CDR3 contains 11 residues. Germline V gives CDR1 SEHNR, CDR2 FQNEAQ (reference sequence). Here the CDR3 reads CASSLQGGAFF. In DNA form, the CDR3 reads TGTGCCAGCAGCCTACAGGGGGGAGCTTTCTTT.

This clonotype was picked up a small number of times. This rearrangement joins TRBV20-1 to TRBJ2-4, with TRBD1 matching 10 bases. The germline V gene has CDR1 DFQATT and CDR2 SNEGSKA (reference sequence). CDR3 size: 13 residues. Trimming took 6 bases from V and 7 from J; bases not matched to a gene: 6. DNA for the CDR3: TGCAGTGCCCGGACAGGGGGAGAGAACATTCAGTACTTC. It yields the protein CSARTGGENIQYF.

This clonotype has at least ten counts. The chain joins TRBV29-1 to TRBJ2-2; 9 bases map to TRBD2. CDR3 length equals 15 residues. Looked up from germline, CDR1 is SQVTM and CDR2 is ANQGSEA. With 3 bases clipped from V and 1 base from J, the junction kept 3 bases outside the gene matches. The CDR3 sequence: CSVEPSGVNTGELFF. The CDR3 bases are TGCAGCGTTGAGCCTAGCGGGGTGAACACCGGGGAGCTGTTTTTT.